The entry below gives a single T cell receptor beta chain sequence along with its context. Its antigen is currently unknown. This sample was taken from a study of shared clonotypes between healthy human individuals. Findings and caveats of the study: Several donors held about 5.1% of naive CD4 clonotypes in common. Large depth notwithstanding, sorted-subset sequencing proved incomplete by rarefaction.

Naive CD8 isolation took CD45RO-negative cells positively selected for CCR7 and excluded terminally differentiated effector memory CD45RA+ cells. There were only Caucasian adults among the donors, and all lived in Nashville, Tennessee. Per germline, CDR1 LGHNA and CDR2 YNFKEQ. The CDR3 runs to 18 residues. Trimming removed 0 bases at V and 1 base at J, with 18 bases between. Original processing methods: Owing to the provision of junction-only sequences devoid of quality scores by immunoSEQ, filtering differed. Profiling relied on immunoSEQ multiplex PCR, and the TCRdb table lists in-frame clones only, not all of them. D and trimming come from the DNA, and the V and J calls and clone size come from that table. The table includes hundreds of thousands of clones, about 95% detected once.

This receptor was taken from a woman in her 30s in good health. Material: naive CD8+ T cells sorted from blood. This rearrangement joins TRBV4-2 to TRBJ1-1; a weak D match, TRBD1 (6 bases). The CDR3 loop is CASSQDLFMVQGNTEAFF. CDR3 coding DNA: TGTGCCAGCAGCCAAGATCTCTTTATGGTACAGGGGAACACTGAAGCTTTCTTT.